These T cell receptor beta chains were read from a single sample in a study of blood T cells in healthy people across ages. TCRdb ran MiXCR on the 5' RACE reads and lists one entry per CDR3 protein. The sample yields roughly 1.5 million distinct CDR3 sequences, roughly 43% seen once. Specimen: blood. Source of these receptors: a woman younger than 30 in good health. The CDR3 runs from the conserved cysteine through the conserved F or W. D genes are given only for firm matches. Clone size is not always given. Where it is, it says once, few, many or a class for expanded clones.

clone_size | j_call | v_call | d_call | cdr3_aa | cdr3_nt
- | TRBJ2-1 | TRBV9 | - | CASSVNNDEQFF | TGTGCCAGCAGCGTAAATAACGATGAGCAGTTCTTC
- | TRBJ2-1 | TRBV11-2 | - | CASRLTGRNNEQFF | TGTGCCAGCAGACTAACCGGGAGAAACAATGAGCAGTTCTTC
few | TRBJ2-1 | TRBV12-3/TRBV12-4 | - | CASSLARMIGGYNEQFF | TGTGCCAGCAGTTTAGCGAGGATGATAGGGGGTTACAATGAGCAGTTCTTC
- | TRBJ1-1 | TRBV7-2 | TRBD1 | CASSLRPGTGLNTEAFF | TGTGCCAGCAGCTTACGTCCCGGGACAGGTTTGAACACTGAAGCTTTCTTT
- | TRBJ2-1 | TRBV27 | TRBD2 | CASSPLVGGTYNEQFF | TGTGCCAGCAGCCCACTGGTGGGGGGGACCTACAATGAGCAGTTCTTC
- | TRBJ1-5 | TRBV20-1 | TRBD1 | CSARDWQGEVKGLNQPQHF | TGCAGTGCTAGAGATTGGCAGGGGGAGGTCAAGGGACTTAATCAGCCCCAGCATTTT
- | TRBJ2-7 | TRBV5-1 | - | CASSLQTSTNEQYF | TGCGCCAGCAGCTTGCAAACGAGTACAAACGAGCAGTACTTC
- | TRBJ1-2 | TRBV6-6 | - | CASSAQGSAGGYTF | TGTGCCAGCAGTGCCCAAGGCTCGGCCGGTGGCTACACCTTC
few | TRBJ2-1 | TRBV20-1 | TRBD2 | CSARGTSGQAYNEQFF | TGCAGTGCTAGGGGGACTAGCGGTCAGGCATACAATGAGCAGTTCTTC
- | TRBJ2-7 | TRBV28 | TRBD2 | CASSPSGRSSYNEQYF | TGTGCCAGCAGTCCCAGCGGGAGGAGCTCCTACAATGAGCAGTACTTC
- | TRBJ2-3 | TRBV6-2/TRBV6-3 | TRBD2 | CASSYAGRAGVDTQYF | TGTGCCAGCAGTTACGCTGGACGAGCGGGGGTAGATACGCAGTATTTT
few | TRBJ1-2 | TRBV7-8 | - | CASSLERVVAYGYTF | TGTGCCAGCAGCTTAGAAAGGGTTGTTGCCTATGGCTACACCTTC
- | TRBJ1-4 | TRBV20-1 | TRBD1 | CSAQGGHRNEKLFF | TGCAGTGCTCAGGGGGGACACCGTAATGAAAAACTGTTTTTT
- | TRBJ2-2 | TRBV12-3/TRBV12-4 | - | CASRTGTVNTGELFF | TGTGCCAGCAGGACCGGGACGGTGAACACCGGGGAGCTGTTTTTT
- | TRBJ1-4 | TRBV7-6 | - | CASSFWGPSTNEKLFF | TGTGCCAGCAGCTTTTGGGGACCGTCAACTAATGAAAAACTGTTTTTT
- | TRBJ2-7 | TRBV5-6 | - | CAGSLSGEQYF | TGTGCCGGCAGCTTATCTGGCGAGCAGTACTTC
- | TRBJ1-2 | TRBV3-1 | - | CASSHSWFYGYTF | TGTGCCAGCAGCCATTCCTGGTTTTATGGCTACACCTTC
- | TRBJ1-6 | TRBV21-1 | - | CASSKARDGNAPLHF | TGTGCCAGCAGCAAAGCCCGGGACGGAAATGCACCCCTCCACTTT
- | TRBJ1-4 | TRBV7-9 | - | CASSADRPNEKLFF | TGTGCCAGCAGCGCGGACAGACCTAATGAAAAACTGTTTTTT
- | TRBJ2-1 | TRBV29-1 | TRBD2 | CSVDPGTRTYNEQFF | TGCAGCGTAGACCCCGGGACTAGGACTTACAATGAGCAGTTCTTC
few | TRBJ1-5 | TRBV6-5 | - | CASSYSPKQGRGNQPQHF | TGTGCCAGCAGTTACTCACCCAAACAGGGTCGGGGCAATCAGCCCCAGCATTTT
- | TRBJ2-1 | TRBV27 | - | CASSFGGLTSYNEQFF | TGTGCCAGCAGTTTCGGCGGCTTAACCTCCTACAATGAGCAGTTCTTC
many | TRBJ2-1 | TRBV20-1 | TRBD2 | CSAPLGLAGKTSYNEQFF | TGCAGTGCTCCTCTTGGACTAGCGGGAAAGACGTCCTACAATGAGCAGTTCTTC
- | TRBJ2-1 | TRBV12-3/TRBV12-4 | - | CASGLGTYLHEQFF | TGTGCCAGCGGGTTGGGGACCTACTTGCATGAGCAGTTCTTC
- | TRBJ2-3 | TRBV6-5 | TRBD2 | CASSYQLAGTTDTQYF | TGTGCCAGCAGTTACCAGCTAGCGGGGACTACAGATACGCAGTATTTT
few | TRBJ1-1 | TRBV29-1 | - | CSALDSSNTEAFF | TGCAGCGCCCTGGACTCGTCGAACACTGAAGCTTTCTTT
- | TRBJ2-7 | TRBV7-2 | TRBD2 | CASSGLAASYNEQYF | TGTGCCAGCAGTGGACTAGCGGCCTCCTACAATGAGCAGTACTTC
- | TRBJ2-4 | TRBV7-2 | TRBD1 | CASSLPATGITKNIQYF | TGTGCCAGCAGCTTACCAGCGACAGGGATAACCAAAAACATTCAGTACTTC
few | TRBJ2-3 | TRBV29-1 | - | CSIQYPSTDTQYF | TGCAGCATCCAATACCCCAGCACAGATACGCAGTATTTT
few | TRBJ1-1 | TRBV3-1 | - | CASSHIGVNTEAFF | TGTGCCAGCAGCCATATAGGGGTGAACACTGAAGCTTTCTTT
- | TRBJ2-2 | TRBV4-3 | - | CASSQEFRDAGELFF | TGCGCCAGCAGCCAAGAGTTTCGAGACGCCGGGGAGCTGTTTTTT
- | TRBJ1-6 | TRBV28 | - | CASRETAKSPLHF | TGTGCCAGCAGGGAGACGGCCAAATCACCCCTCCACTTT
few | TRBJ2-1 | TRBV6-2/TRBV6-3 | - | CASSYHSANEQFF | TGTGCCAGCAGTTACCATAGCGCCAATGAGCAGTTCTTC
few | TRBJ2-1 | TRBV29-1 | - | CSVEPMTDDNEQFF | TGCAGCGTTGAACCCATGACCGACGACAATGAGCAGTTCTTC
once | TRBJ1-1 | TRBV7-2 | - | CASSSGGVYSTEAFF | TGTGCCAGCAGCAGTGGTGGGGTGTATAGCACTGAAGCTTTCTTT
- | TRBJ2-5 | TRBV7-9 | - | CASSCGADNEQYF | TGTGCCAGCAGCTGTGGGGCCGACAATGAGCAGTACTTC
- | TRBJ2-4 | TRBV5-1 | TRBD2 | CASGPLAGLAKNIQYF | TGCGCCAGCGGCCCCCTAGCGGGATTAGCCAAAAACATTCAGTACTTC
- | TRBJ2-1 | TRBV29-1 | TRBD2 | CSVVFSSGNYNEQFF | TGCAGCGTTGTATTTTCTAGCGGGAACTACAATGAGCAGTTCTTC
few | TRBJ2-1 | TRBV4-1 | TRBD1 | CASSHVRDSSYNEQFF | TGCGCCAGCAGCCACGTTCGGGACAGCTCCTACAATGAGCAGTTCTTC
- | TRBJ1-2 | TRBV20-1 | - | CSAGGFSYTF | TGCAGTGCGGGGGGGTTCAGCTACACCTTC
few | TRBJ2-1 | TRBV11-3 | - | CASSQRLTYNEQFF | TGTGCCAGCAGCCAAAGACTGACTTACAATGAGCAGTTCTTC
- | TRBJ2-7 | TRBV5-5 | - | CASSLRTDNSYEQYF | TGTGCCAGCAGCCTGCGGACAGACAACTCCTACGAGCAGTACTTC
- | TRBJ2-7 | TRBV6-2/TRBV6-3 | TRBD2 | CASSVPGLAGVNEQYF | TGTGCCAGCAGCGTTCCGGGACTAGCGGGAGTTAATGAGCAGTACTTC
- | TRBJ1-1 | TRBV7-2 | - | CAKRTDTEAFF | TGTGCCAAACGGACTGACACTGAAGCTTTCTTT
- | TRBJ2-1 | TRBV6-2/TRBV6-3 | - | CASTAPPNEQFF | TGTGCCAGCACCGCTCCCCCCAATGAGCAGTTCTTC
few | TRBJ1-2 | TRBV20-1 | - | CSAKPGSSYGYTF | TGCAGTGCTAAACCAGGCAGTTCCTATGGCTACACCTTC
- | TRBJ2-3 | TRBV6-6 | TRBD2 | CASRTGREGDTQYF | TGTGCCAGCAGGACGGGGCGGGAGGGGGATACGCAGTATTTT
few | TRBJ1-2 | TRBV9 | TRBD1 | CASSVGRGKDGYTF | TGTGCCAGCAGCGTGGGCAGGGGGAAGGATGGCTACACCTTC
- | TRBJ1-1 | TRBV6-6 | - | CASRFTRQNTEAFF | TGTGCCAGCAGGTTTACTCGACAGAACACTGAAGCTTTCTTT
few | TRBJ2-3 | TRBV7-2 | - | CASSLRVRDTQYF | TGTGCCAGCAGCTTAAGAGTACGGGATACGCAGTATTTT
many | TRBJ1-2 | TRBV25-1 | - | CASSDWDALGYTF | TGTGCCAGCAGTGACTGGGACGCCCTTGGCTACACCTTC
- | TRBJ2-7 | TRBV4-1 | TRBD1 | CVSSQATGASYEQYF | TGCGTCAGCAGCCAAGCGACAGGGGCATCCTACGAGCAGTACTTC
few | TRBJ1-2 | TRBV12-3/TRBV12-4 | - | CASSVLEGRGYTF | TGTGCCAGCAGTGTATTAGAGGGACGTGGCTACACCTTC
few | TRBJ1-5 | TRBV27 | - | CASSWAGNSNQPQHF | TGTGCCAGCAGTTGGGCAGGGAATAGCAATCAGCCCCAGCATTTT
- | TRBJ2-1 | TRBV12-3/TRBV12-4 | - | CASSLAGRPYEQFF | TGTGCCAGCAGTTTAGCGGGGAGACCCTACGAGCAGTTCTTC
- | TRBJ2-2 | TRBV4-1 | TRBD2 | CASSQDRGTRRTGELFF | TGCGCCAGCAGCCAAGATAGAGGGACTAGACGCACCGGGGAGCTGTTTTTT
- | TRBJ2-7 | TRBV27 | TRBD1 | CASSPRVFGTATYEQYF | TGTGCCAGCAGCCCTCGAGTTTTCGGGACAGCTACCTACGAGCAGTACTTC
- | TRBJ1-5 | TRBV20-1 | - | CSAQERGGTFNQPQHF | TGCAGTGCCCAAGAGAGGGGGGGGACTTTCAATCAGCCCCAGCATTTT
- | TRBJ2-5 | TRBV25-1 | - | CASSEWEVRVQYF | TGTGCCAGCAGTGAATGGGAGGTGAGGGTCCAGTACTTC
- | TRBJ2-1 | TRBV29-1 | TRBD2 | CSVEASGDHEQFF | TGCAGCGTTGAAGCAAGCGGGGATCATGAGCAGTTCTTC